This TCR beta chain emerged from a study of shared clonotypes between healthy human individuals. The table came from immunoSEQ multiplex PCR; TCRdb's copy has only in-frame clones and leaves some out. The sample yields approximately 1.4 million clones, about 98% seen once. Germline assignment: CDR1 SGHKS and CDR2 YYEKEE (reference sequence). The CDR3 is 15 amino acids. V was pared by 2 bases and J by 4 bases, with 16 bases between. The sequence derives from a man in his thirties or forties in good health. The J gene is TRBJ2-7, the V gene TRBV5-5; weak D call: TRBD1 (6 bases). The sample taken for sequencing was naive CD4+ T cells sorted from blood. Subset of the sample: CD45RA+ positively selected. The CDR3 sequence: CASSFVAQGAYEQYF. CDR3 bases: TGTGCCAGCAGCTTCGTCGCACAGGGAGCATACGAGCAGTACTTC.